These T cell receptor beta chains were read from a single sample in a study of T cells in Graves' hyperthyroidism and ophthalmopathy. TCRdb redid the calling of the multiplex PCR reads with MiXCR, one entry per CDR3 protein. The profile shows 380,000 or so distinct CDR3 sequences, 14% of them singletons. Input material: blood. These receptors all stem from a woman between 25 and 40 years old with Graves' hyperthyroidism. Each CDR3 is given without its conserved first and last residue. Some rows have no size entry. The others give once, few or many, or a class for an expanded clone.

>13|TRBJ2-3|TRBV11-2|few
ASSLRRSGTDTQY
>12|TRBJ2-3|TRBV28|many
ACTGTVSADTQY
>11|TRBJ1-5|TRBV29-1|few
SVDTGSNQPQH
>12|TRBJ1-5|TRBV19|few
ASSWSASNQPQH
>12|TRBJ2-5|TRBV19|many
ASSIPGRLETQY
>13|TRBJ2-1|TRBV15|many
ATSTREGALNEQF
>14|TRBJ1-1|TRBV5-6|few
ASSLGQGRSDTEAF
>13|TRBJ2-6|TRBV30|.
ATPATGSGVNVLT
>11|TRBJ2-2|TRBV6-1|.
ASRGAGAGELF
>13|TRBJ1-2|TRBV20-1|.
SANRQGATNYGYT
>12|TRBJ1-1|TRBV27|.
ASGPQGEYTEAF
>9|TRBJ1-1|TRBV29-1|.
SVGSNTEAF
>11|TRBJ2-7|TRBV6-1|.
ASSPGLGDEQY
>12|TRBJ1-1|TRBV29-1|many
SVQVQGAQTEAF
>15|TRBJ2-3|TRBV19|.
ASRVGGAAQTTDTQY
>11|TRBJ2-7|TRBV29-1|many
SVEVQGTYEQY
>14|TRBJ2-7|TRBV6-1|.
ASSLTALQVGYEQY
>14|TRBJ2-1|TRBV30|.
AWRPGLNLLGNEQF
>11|TRBJ2-5|TRBV6-5|many
ASSYSGQETQY
>15|TRBJ2-5|TRBV28|many
ASSLRLAGGLGETQY
>14|TRBJ2-1|TRBV20-1|many
SAPNGRERSYNKQF
>14|TRBJ1-2|TRBV3-1|many
ASSQKPGRSSYGYT
>14|TRBJ1-2|TRBV10-3|.
AITRDTGFDSYGYT
>13|TRBJ2-5|TRBV4-1|few
ASSQESSAQETQY
>14|TRBJ1-1|TRBV5-5|few
ASSLDVGASDTEAF
>10|TRBJ1-1|TRBV5-4|many
ASSLGQFEAF
>12|TRBJ2-4|TRBV11-2|.
ASRGGLAKNIQY
>12|TRBJ2-1|TRBV7-9|.
ASSLASNRVEQF
>11|TRBJ2-7|TRBV3-1|few
ASSQSHWYEQY
>10|TRBJ2-1|TRBV7-9|many
ASSSEYSEQF
>12|TRBJ2-2|TRBV28|many
ASSFGLAGGELF
>12|TRBJ1-5|TRBV12-3/TRBV12-4|.
ASSDTRGNQPQH
>14|TRBJ2-2|TRBV28|many
ASSLGDRGLTGELF
>11|TRBJ1-1|TRBV15|many
ATRSNMNTEAF
>13|TRBJ2-1|TRBV6-1|.
ASSGLAGDIGEQF
>13|TRBJ2-7|TRBV29-1|once
SVRSWTSGSYEQY
>13|TRBJ2-5|TRBV20-1|many
SARDPARLQETQY